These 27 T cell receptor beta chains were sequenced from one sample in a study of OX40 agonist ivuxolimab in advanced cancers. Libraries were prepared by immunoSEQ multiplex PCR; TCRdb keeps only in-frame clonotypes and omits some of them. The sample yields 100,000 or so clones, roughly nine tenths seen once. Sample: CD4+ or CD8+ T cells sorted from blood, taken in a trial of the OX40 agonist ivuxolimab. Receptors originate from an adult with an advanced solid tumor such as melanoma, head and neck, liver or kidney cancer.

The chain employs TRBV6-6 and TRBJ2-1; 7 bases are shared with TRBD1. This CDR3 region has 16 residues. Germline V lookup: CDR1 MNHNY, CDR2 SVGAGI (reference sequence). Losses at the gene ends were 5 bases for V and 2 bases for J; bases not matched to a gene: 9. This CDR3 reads CASSGERQGAYNEQFF. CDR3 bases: TGTGCCAGCAGTGGAGAGCGGCAGGGGGCCTACAATGAGCAGTTCTTC.

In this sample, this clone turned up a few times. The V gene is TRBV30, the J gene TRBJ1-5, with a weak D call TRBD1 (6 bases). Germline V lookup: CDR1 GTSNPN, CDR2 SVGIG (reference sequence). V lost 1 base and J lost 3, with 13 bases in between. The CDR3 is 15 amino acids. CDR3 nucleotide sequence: TGTGCCTGGAGTGGGGGGGCGGGTTCCAATCAGCCCCAGCATTTT. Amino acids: CAWSGGAGSNQPQHF.

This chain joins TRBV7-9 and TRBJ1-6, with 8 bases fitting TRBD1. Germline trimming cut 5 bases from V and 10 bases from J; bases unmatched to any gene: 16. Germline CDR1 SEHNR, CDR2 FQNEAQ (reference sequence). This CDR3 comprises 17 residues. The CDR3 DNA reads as TGTGCCAGCAGCCCTTGGGAGGACAGGGTGGGATTATCACCCCTCCACTTT. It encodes CASSPWEDRVGLSPLHF.

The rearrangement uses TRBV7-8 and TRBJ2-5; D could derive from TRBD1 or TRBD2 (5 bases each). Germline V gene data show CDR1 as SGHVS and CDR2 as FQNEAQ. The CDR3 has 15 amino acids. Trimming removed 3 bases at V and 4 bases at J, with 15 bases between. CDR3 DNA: TGTGCCAGCAGCTTGAGTGGGGGTGGCGCAGAGACCCAGTACTTC. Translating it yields CASSLSGGGAETQYF.

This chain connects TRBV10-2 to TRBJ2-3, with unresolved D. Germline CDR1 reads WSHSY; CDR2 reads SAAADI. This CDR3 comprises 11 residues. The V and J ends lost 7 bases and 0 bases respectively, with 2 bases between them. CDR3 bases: TGCGCCAGCACTAGCACAGATACGCAGTATTTT. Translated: CASTSTDTQYF.

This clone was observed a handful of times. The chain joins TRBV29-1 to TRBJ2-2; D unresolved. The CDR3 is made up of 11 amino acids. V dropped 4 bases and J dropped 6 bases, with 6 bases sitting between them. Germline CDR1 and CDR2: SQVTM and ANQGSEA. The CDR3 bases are TGCAGCGTTGTAGACTCCGGGGAGCTGTTTTTT. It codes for CSVVDSGELFF.

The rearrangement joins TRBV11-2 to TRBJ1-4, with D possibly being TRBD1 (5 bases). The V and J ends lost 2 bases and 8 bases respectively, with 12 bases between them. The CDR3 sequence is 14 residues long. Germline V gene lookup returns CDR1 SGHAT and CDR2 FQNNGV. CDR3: CASSLRDGSEKLFF. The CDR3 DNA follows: TGTGCCAGCAGCTTAAGGGACGGGTCGGAAAAACTGTTTTTT.

In DNA form, the CDR3 reads TGTGCCAGCAGCTTAGGACCTGGAAACACCATATATTTT. This codes for CASSLGPGNTIYF. This chain connects TRBV7-2 to TRBJ1-3; D is unresolved. Germline assignment: CDR1 SGHTA and CDR2 FQGNSA. The CDR3 has 13 residues. V lost 1 base, J lost 2 bases, and 3 bases lay in between. The entire variable domain, with the rest obtained from reference TRBV7-2 and TRBJ1-3, is as follows: GAGVSQSPSNKVTEKGKDVELRCDPISGHTALYWYRQSLGQGLEFLIYFQGNSAPDKSGLPSDRFSAERTGGSVSTLTIQRTQQEDSAVYLCASSLGPGNTIYFGEGSWLTVV.

This CDR3 reads CASSLRVPGLAGGLTNTGELFF. The CDR3 bases are TGTGCCAGCAGCTTACGCGTCCCGGGACTAGCGGGGGGACTTACGAACACCGGGGAGCTGTTTTTT. V usage is TRBV7-3 and J usage is TRBJ2-2; the match to TRBD2 covers 15 bases. This CDR3 comprises 22 residues. Germline V gene sequence: CDR1 SGHTA, CDR2 FQGTGA. V gave up 2 bases and J gave up 0 bases; unmatched junction bases: 13.

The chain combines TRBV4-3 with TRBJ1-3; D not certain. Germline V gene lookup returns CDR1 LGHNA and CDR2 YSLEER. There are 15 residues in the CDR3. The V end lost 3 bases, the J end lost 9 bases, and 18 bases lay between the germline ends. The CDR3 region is CASSHGIRERGTIYF. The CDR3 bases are TGCGCCAGCAGCCATGGAATTAGGGAGCGGGGCACCATATATTTT.

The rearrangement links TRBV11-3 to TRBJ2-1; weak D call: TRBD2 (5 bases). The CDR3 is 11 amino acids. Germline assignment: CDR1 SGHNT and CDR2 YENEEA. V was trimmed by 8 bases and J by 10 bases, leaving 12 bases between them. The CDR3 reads CASSIEGEQFF. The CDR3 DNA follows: TGTGCCAGCTCTATCGAGGGAGAGCAGTTCTTC.

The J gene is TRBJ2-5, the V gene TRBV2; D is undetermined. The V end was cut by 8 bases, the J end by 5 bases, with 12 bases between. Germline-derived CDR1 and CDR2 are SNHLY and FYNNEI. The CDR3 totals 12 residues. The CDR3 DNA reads TGTGCCAGCGATCGCATCGCGGAGACCCAGTACTTC. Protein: CASDRIAETQYF.

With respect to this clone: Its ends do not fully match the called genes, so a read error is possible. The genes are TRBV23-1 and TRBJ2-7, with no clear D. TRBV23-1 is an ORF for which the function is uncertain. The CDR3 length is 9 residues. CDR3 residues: CASSQSGDF. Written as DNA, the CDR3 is TGCGCCAGCAGTCAATCGGGTGACTTC.

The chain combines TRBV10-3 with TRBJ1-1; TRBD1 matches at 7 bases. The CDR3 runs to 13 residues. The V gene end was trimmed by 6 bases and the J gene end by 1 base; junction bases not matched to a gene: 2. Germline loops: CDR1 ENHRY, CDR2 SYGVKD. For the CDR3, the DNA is TGTGCCATCAGGGGACAGCAGAACACTGAAGCTTTCTTT. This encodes CAIRGQQNTEAFF.

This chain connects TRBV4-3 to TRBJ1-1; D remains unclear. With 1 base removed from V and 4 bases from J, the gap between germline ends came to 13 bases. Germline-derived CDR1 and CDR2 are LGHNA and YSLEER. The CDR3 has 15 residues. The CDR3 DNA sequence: TGCGCCAGCAGCCAAGGAGACCTTATGGGCACTGAAGCTTTCTTT. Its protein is CASSQGDLMGTEAFF.

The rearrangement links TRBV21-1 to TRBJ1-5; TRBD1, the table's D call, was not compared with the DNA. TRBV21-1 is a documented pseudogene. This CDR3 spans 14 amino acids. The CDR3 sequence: CASRGTGGNQPQHF. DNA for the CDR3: TGTGCCAGCCGGGGAACAGGGGGTAATCAGCCCCAGCATTTT.

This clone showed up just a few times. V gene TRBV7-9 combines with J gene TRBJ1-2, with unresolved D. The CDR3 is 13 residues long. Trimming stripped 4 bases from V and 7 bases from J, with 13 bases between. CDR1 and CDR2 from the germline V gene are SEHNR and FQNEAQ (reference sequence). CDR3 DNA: TGTGCCAGCAGCTCCATAGACTTGGGTGGCTACACCTTC. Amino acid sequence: CASSSIDLGGYTF.

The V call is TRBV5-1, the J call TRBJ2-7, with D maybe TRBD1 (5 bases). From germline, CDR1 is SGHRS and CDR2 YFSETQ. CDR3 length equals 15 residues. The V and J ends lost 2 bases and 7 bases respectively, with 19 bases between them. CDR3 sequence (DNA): TGCGCCAGCAGCTTCTCTGTGGTGGGGCTGAATGAGCAGTACTTC. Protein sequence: CASSFSVVGLNEQYF.

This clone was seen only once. DNA of the CDR3: TGCGCCAGCAGCTTGGGGACGTATCGGGAAAAACTGTTTTTT. Residues: CASSLGTYREKLFF. The rearrangement joins TRBV5-1 to TRBJ1-4; D unresolved. Trimming left V 0 bases short and J 8 bases short, with 11 bases between. The CDR3 length is 14 residues. Germline CDR1 SGHRS, CDR2 YFSETQ.

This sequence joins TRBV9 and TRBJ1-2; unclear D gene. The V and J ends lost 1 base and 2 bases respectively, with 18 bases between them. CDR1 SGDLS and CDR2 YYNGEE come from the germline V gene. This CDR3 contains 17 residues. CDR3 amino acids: CASSVSHQALGNYGYTF. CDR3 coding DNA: TGTGCCAGCAGCGTATCCCACCAGGCCCTGGGGAACTATGGCTACACCTTC.

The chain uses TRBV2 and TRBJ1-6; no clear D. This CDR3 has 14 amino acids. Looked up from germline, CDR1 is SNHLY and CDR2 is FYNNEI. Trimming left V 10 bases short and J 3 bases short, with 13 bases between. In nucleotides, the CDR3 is TGTGCCACCAAACAAGGAGACTATAATTCACCCCTCCACTTT. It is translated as CATKQGDYNSPLHF.

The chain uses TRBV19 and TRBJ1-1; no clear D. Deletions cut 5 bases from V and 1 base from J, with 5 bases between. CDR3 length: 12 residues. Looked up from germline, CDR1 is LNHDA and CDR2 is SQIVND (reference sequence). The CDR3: CASSVRNTEAFF. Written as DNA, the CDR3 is TGTGCCAGTAGTGTCAGGAACACTGAAGCTTTCTTT.

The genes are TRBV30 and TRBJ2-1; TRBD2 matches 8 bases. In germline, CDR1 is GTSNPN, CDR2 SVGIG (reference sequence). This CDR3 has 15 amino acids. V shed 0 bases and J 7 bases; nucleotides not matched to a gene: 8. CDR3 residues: CAWSVFPGGANEQFF. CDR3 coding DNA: TGTGCCTGGAGTGTATTCCCCGGGGGGGCTAATGAGCAGTTCTTC.

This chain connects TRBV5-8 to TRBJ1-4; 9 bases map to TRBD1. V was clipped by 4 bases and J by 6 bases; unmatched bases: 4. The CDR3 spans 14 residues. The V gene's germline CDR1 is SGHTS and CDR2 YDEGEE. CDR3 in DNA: TGTGCCAGCAGCCCCGGGACAGGGCATGAAAAACTGTTTTTT. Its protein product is CASSPGTGHEKLFF.

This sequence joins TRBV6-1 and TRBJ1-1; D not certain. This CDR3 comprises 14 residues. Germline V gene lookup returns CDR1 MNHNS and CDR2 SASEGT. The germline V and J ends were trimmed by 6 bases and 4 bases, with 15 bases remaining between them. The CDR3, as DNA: TGTGCCAGCAGCCCTTTCGTGGGGAGCACTGAAGCTTTCTTT. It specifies CASSPFVGSTEAFF.

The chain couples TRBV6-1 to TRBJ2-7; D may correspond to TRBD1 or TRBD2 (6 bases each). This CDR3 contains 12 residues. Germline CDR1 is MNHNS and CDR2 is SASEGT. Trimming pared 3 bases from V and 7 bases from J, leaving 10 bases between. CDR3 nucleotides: TGTGCCAGCAGTGATCAGGGGAGGGAGCAGTACTTC. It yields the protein CASSDQGREQYF.

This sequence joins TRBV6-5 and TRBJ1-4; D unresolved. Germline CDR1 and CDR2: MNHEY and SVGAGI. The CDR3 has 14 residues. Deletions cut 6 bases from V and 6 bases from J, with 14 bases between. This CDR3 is CASSPVRADEKLFF. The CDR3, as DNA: TGTGCCAGCAGCCCAGTTAGGGCAGATGAAAAACTGTTTTTT.